Listed here are 20 T cell receptor beta chains from one sample, sequenced in a study of T cells after yellow fever vaccination. TCRdb passed the 5' RACE reads through MiXCR, listing each CDR3 protein once. The table records nearly 550,000 distinct CDR3 sequences, 15% to 20% of them present only once. The sample was PBMCs, taken 15 days after the yellow fever booster vaccination. All receptors come from a man aged 25 to 40 who received the YFV17D yellow fever vaccine.

This clonotype showed up just a few times. The V and J genes are TRBV11-3 and TRBJ2-7, with D possibly matching TRBD1 (6 bases). CDR3 length: 12 residues. Germline CDR1 SGHNT, CDR2 YENEEA. V gave up 11 bases and J gave up 2 bases, with 13 bases separating them. CDR3 sequence (DNA): TGTGCCGGGGGCACAGATACCTACGAGCAGTACTTC. It encodes CAGGTDTYEQYF.

This clonotype has only a few counts. The rearrangement uses TRBV5-1 and TRBJ2-3; 8 bases match TRBD2. V trimming: 0 bases; J trimming: 0 bases; junction bases outside the gene matches: 3. CDR1 and CDR2 from the germline V gene are SGHRS and YFSETQ. The CDR3 has 16 residues. CDR3 sequence (DNA): TGCGCCAGCAGCTTGGTGACTAGCGCAAGCACAGATACGCAGTATTTT. It yields the protein CASSLVTSASTDTQYF.

This sequence joins TRBV20-1 and TRBJ2-5; 10 nucleotides match TRBD1. V lost 2 bases, J lost 5 bases, and 5 bases stayed unmatched. Germline V gene sequence: CDR1 DFQATT, CDR2 SNEGSKA (reference sequence). This CDR3 comprises 14 residues. This chain's CDR3 is CSARKTGGRETQYF. In DNA form, the CDR3 reads TGCAGTGCTAGAAAGACAGGGGGCCGGGAGACCCAGTACTTC.

The genes are TRBV30 and TRBJ1-1; unclear D gene. V lost 0 bases to trimming and J lost 0 bases, with 5 bases between them. This CDR3 spans 13 amino acids. Looked up from germline, CDR1 is GTSNPN and CDR2 is SVGIG (reference sequence). CDR3 residues: CAWSVQLNTEAFF. The CDR3 nucleotides are TGTGCCTGGAGTGTACAGTTGAACACTGAAGCTTTCTTT.

This clonotype occurred many times. V is TRBV5-8 and J is TRBJ1-2; 8 nucleotides align to TRBD1. Germline loops: CDR1 SGHTS, CDR2 YDEGEE. The CDR3 length is 14 residues. J lost 3 bases, V lost 5 bases, and 6 bases had no gene match. The CDR3 region has the DNA TGTGCCAGCAGACTGGGACAGGCCCACTATGGCTACACCTTC. Its translation: CASRLGQAHYGYTF.

The chain links TRBV7-2 to TRBJ2-7; the D gene is possibly TRBD2 (6 bases). The CDR3 contains 15 residues. Looked up from germline, CDR1 is SGHTA and CDR2 is FQGNSA. Trimming removed 5 bases from V and 0 bases from J, with 14 bases in between. The CDR3 here is CASSPGVGLSYEQYF. As DNA, the CDR3 is TGTGCCAGCAGCCCGGGGGTCGGCCTCTCCTACGAGCAGTACTTC.

This chain uses TRBV29-1 with TRBJ2-3, with TRBD1 matching over 8 bases. Germline-derived CDR1 and CDR2 are SQVTM and ANQGSEA. The CDR3 extends over 15 amino acids. The V segment lost 4 bases and the J segment 0 bases; nucleotides outside the gene matches: 6. In nucleotides, the CDR3 is TGCAGCGTTGGGGGACAGGACGGGAGCACAGATACGCAGTATTTT. This translates into CSVGGQDGSTDTQYF.

The V gene is TRBV7-2, the J gene TRBJ2-3; 7 nucleotides agree with TRBD2. The CDR3 is made up of 14 amino acids. Per germline, CDR1 SGHTA and CDR2 FQGNSA. V gave up 5 bases and J gave up 5 bases; unmatched junction bases: 7. CDR3 nucleotide sequence: TGTGCCAGCAGCACCCAGGGACTACGAGATACGCAGTATTTT. Encoded protein: CASSTQGLRDTQYF.

In this sample, this clonotype turned up a few times. The chain is built from TRBV12-3 or TRBV12-4 and TRBJ2-7; no clear D gene. Deletions cut 5 bases from V and 4 bases from J, with 9 bases between. The CDR3 has 12 amino acids. The CDR3 DNA reads TGTGCCAGCAGTGCAAGCACTTACGAGCAGTACTTC. Its translation is CASSASTYEQYF.

The rearrangement uses TRBV20-1 and TRBJ2-7; D not resolved. V shed 6 bases and J shed 4 bases, with 19 bases lying between them. The CDR3 is 14 residues long. Per the germline V gene, CDR1 is DFQATT and CDR2 is SNEGSKA (reference sequence). The CDR3 DNA is TGCAGTGCGACCCGGGCAAGTCGGGCTTACGAGCAGTACTTC. Residues: CSATRASRAYEQYF.

The sample holds a few counts of this clonotype. CDR3 amino acids: CASSPDVGYEQYF. The CDR3 region has the DNA TGTGCCAGCAGCCCCGATGTGGGTTACGAGCAGTACTTC. V usage is TRBV7-8 and J usage is TRBJ2-7; D is unresolved. The germline V and J ends were trimmed by 5 bases and 4 bases, with 12 bases remaining between them. The CDR3 is 13 residues long. Per the germline V gene, CDR1 is SGHVS and CDR2 is FQNEAQ.

The chain has TRBV28 and TRBJ2-7; no firm D call. The CDR3 spans 13 residues. Germline CDR1 MDHEN, CDR2 SYDVKM. V shed 5 bases and J shed 2 bases, with 10 bases lying between them. The CDR3 loop reads CASSRGSAYEQYF. The CDR3 nucleotides are TGTGCCAGCAGTCGCGGATCGGCCTACGAGCAGTACTTC. The entire variable domain, with the rest obtained from reference TRBV28 and TRBJ2-7, is as follows: DVKVTQSSRYLVKRTGEKVFLECVQDMDHENMFWYRQDPGLGLRLIYFSYDVKMKEKGDIPEGYSVSREKKERFSLILESASTNQTSMYLCASSRGSAYEQYFGPGTRLTVT.

This clonotype was counted only a few times. The chain carries TRBV7-2 and TRBJ2-7; D is ambiguous. This CDR3 region has 11 residues. Trimming stripped 5 bases from V and 5 bases from J, with 7 bases between. Per the germline V gene, CDR1 is SGHTA and CDR2 is FQGNSA. The CDR3 spells CASSEYNEQYF. The CDR3 DNA reads TGTGCCAGCAGCGAGTACAACGAGCAGTACTTC.

The rearrangement uses TRBV12-3 or TRBV12-4 and TRBJ1-1; D not certain. The CDR3 has 12 residues. Trimming shortened V by 8 bases and J by 4 bases, and 11 bases separated the two germline ends. CDR3 DNA: TGTGCCAGCCGCCGGGTAGGCACTGAAGCTTTCTTT. Its protein product is CASRRVGTEAFF.

This clonotype has a handful of counts. The chain links TRBV20-1 to TRBJ2-7; 7 bases are shared with TRBD1. The V gene's germline CDR1 is DFQATT and CDR2 SNEGSKA (reference sequence). The CDR3 consists of 14 residues. The V segment lost 0 bases and the J segment 7 bases; nucleotides outside the gene matches: 9. The CDR3 DNA reads as TGCAGTGCTAGAGATAGACAGGGAATGGGAGAGCAGTACTTC. Its translation: CSARDRQGMGEQYF.

The chain links TRBV5-8 to TRBJ2-3; a weak D match, TRBD1 (6 bases). CDR3 length: 14 amino acids. The germline gives CDR1 SGHTS, CDR2 YDEGEE. V gave up 6 bases and J gave up 0 bases, with 11 bases separating them. The CDR3 DNA is TGTGCCAGCACCCGACAGGCTAGCACAGATACGCAGTATTTT. It encodes CASTRQASTDTQYF.

This clonotype has more than one count but fewer than ten. The V call is TRBV11-2, the J call TRBJ2-1, with a tentative D call TRBD2 (6 bases). Per germline, CDR1 SGHAT and CDR2 FQNNGV. The V end lost 10 bases, the J end lost 7 bases, and 11 bases lay between the germline ends. The CDR3 has 11 residues. The chain's CDR3 is CATKTRNEQFF. CDR3 sequence (DNA): TGTGCCACCAAGACTAGGAATGAGCAGTTCTTC.

The chain combines TRBV6-5 with TRBJ2-1; D is perhaps TRBD2 (5 bases). With 0 bases removed from V and 4 bases from J, the gap between germline ends came to 22 bases. CDR1 MNHEY and CDR2 SVGAGI come from the germline V gene. This CDR3 has 19 residues. CDR3 residues: CASSYSNQARAATYNEQFF. CDR3 DNA: TGTGCCAGCAGTTACTCGAACCAGGCGCGAGCGGCTACGTACAATGAGCAGTTCTTC.

The rearrangement joins TRBV20-1 to TRBJ2-5; a weak D match, TRBD2 (5 bases). With 0 bases removed from V and 4 bases from J, the gap between germline ends came to 15 bases. The CDR3 totals 15 residues. Germline CDR1 reads DFQATT; CDR2 reads SNEGSKA (reference sequence). CDR3 DNA sequence: TGCAGTGCTAGAGATTTGAGCGAGGGAGTAGAGACCCAGTACTTC. Its protein is CSARDLSEGVETQYF.

This chain joins TRBV7-2 and TRBJ2-5, with a tentative D call TRBD1 (6 bases). Germline V gives CDR1 SGHTA, CDR2 FQGNSA. The CDR3 is 15 amino acids. V was trimmed by 4 bases and J by 3 bases, leaving 15 bases between them. DNA of the CDR3: TGTGCCAGCAGCTCATTACAGGGATCGGAAGAGACCCAGTACTTC. Translating it yields CASSSLQGSEETQYF. Complete variable domain (other parts from reference TRBV7-2 and TRBJ2-5): GAGVSQSPSNKVTEKGKDVELRCDPISGHTALYWYRQSLGQGLEFLIYFQGNSAPDKSGLPSDRFSAERTGGSVSTLTIQRTQQEDSAVYLCASSSLQGSEETQYFGPGTRLLVL.